This entry features one T cell receptor (beta chain) sequence. Its antigen is unknown. Since a much larger clone is just one base distant, this may be a read error. Findings and caveats of the study: Tumor memory CD4+ T cell TCR gene usage clustered with blood and lymph node memory CD4+ cells and lymph node naive CD4+ cells. Larger-cohort validation covered only one TCR beta V-J rearrangement. Tumor Treg TCRs overlapped most with tumor naive CD4+ cells.

Cells sorted as Tregs were CD4+, CD25+ and CD127-/low. After constant-region reverse-primer amplification, full-length variable regions underwent semi-nested PCR with Nested Universal Primer A. TCRdb processed the 5' RACE reads anew with MiXCR; each CDR3 protein has one entry. The sample has approximately 50,000 distinct CDR3 sequences, under 25% seen once. This sequence was found in a female donor with breast cancer. Sequencing was performed on tumor-infiltrating Tregs sorted from the breast tumor.

The CDR3 spells CASSPGGAVDTQYF. The CDR3 nucleotides are TGCGCCAGCAGCCCGGGAGGAGCGGTAGATACGCAGTATTTT. The genes are TRBV4-1 and TRBJ2-3; TRBD2 matches at 7 bases. CDR3 length: 14 residues. The trim removed 4 bases at V and 5 bases at J, leaving 6 bases unmatched. The V gene's germline CDR1 is MGHRA and CDR2 YSYEKL.